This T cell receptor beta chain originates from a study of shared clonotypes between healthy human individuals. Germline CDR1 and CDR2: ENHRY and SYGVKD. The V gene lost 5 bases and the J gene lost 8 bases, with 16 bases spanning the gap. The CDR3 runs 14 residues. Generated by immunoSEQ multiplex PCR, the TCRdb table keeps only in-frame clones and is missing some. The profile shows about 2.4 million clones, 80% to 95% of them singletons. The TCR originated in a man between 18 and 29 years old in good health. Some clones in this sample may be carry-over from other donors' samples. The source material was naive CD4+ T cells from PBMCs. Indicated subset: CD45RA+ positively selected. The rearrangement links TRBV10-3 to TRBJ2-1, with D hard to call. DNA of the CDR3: TGTGCCATCAGTTGGGTCCCCGAGAGAGATGAGCAGTTCTTC. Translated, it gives CAISWVPERDEQFF.